This is a list of T cell receptor beta chains from one sample in a study of CD8+ T cells in alopecia areata. Produced via immunoSEQ multiplex PCR; TCRdb's table is partial and in-frame only. The repertoire holds more than 95,000 clones, with 55% as singletons. Sequencing was carried out using CD4+ T cells sorted from blood. The source of these receptors is a human donor in good health. The CDR3 runs from the conserved cysteine through the conserved F or W. The D gene is left open where the match is weak. Rows give clone size only sometimes, using once, few, many, or a class for an expanded clone.

CDR3 protein: CASSESGIVGYTF
CDR3 DNA: TGTGCCAGCAGTGAATCAGGAATTGTTGGCTACACCTTC
clone size: NA
D gene: NA
V gene: TRBV6-1
J gene: TRBJ1-2

CDR3 protein: CASSLQGATGELFF
CDR3 DNA: TGTGCCAGCAGTTTGCAGGGGGCCACCGGGGAGCTGTTTTTT
clone size: once
D gene: TRBD1
V gene: TRBV27
J gene: TRBJ2-2

CDR3 protein: CAISAGKETQYF
CDR3 DNA: TGTGCCATCAGTGCAGGGAAAGAGACCCAGTACTTC
clone size: NA
D gene: NA
V gene: TRBV10-3
J gene: TRBJ2-5

CDR3 protein: CASTPGEGTGELFF
CDR3 DNA: TGTGCCAGCACCCCAGGGGAGGGCACCGGGGAGCTGTTTTTT
clone size: NA
D gene: NA
V gene: TRBV11-2
J gene: TRBJ2-2

CDR3 protein: CASSPRAPGGPNYGYTF
CDR3 DNA: TGTGCCAGCTCACCTCGAGCGCCAGGGGGACCTAACTATGGCTACACCTTC
clone size: medium-sized
D gene: TRBD1
V gene: TRBV18
J gene: TRBJ1-2

CDR3 protein: CASSYSGGAGQPQHF
CDR3 DNA: TGTGCCAGCAGTTACTCCGGGGGCGCGGGTCAGCCCCAGCATTTT
clone size: NA
D gene: NA
V gene: TRBV6-5
J gene: TRBJ1-5

CDR3 protein: CSVEDRHYEQYF
CDR3 DNA: TGCAGCGTTGAAGACCGACACTACGAGCAGTACTTC
clone size: few
D gene: NA
V gene: TRBV29-1
J gene: TRBJ2-7

CDR3 protein: CASRGQGGQETQYF
CDR3 DNA: TGTGCCAGCAGAGGACAGGGGGGACAAGAGACCCAGTACTTC
clone size: NA
D gene: TRBD1
V gene: TRBV28
J gene: TRBJ2-5

CDR3 protein: CASSLMAGSTDTQYF
CDR3 DNA: TGTGCCAGCAGCTTAATGGCGGGGAGCACAGATACGCAGTATTTT
clone size: NA
D gene: NA
V gene: TRBV7-3
J gene: TRBJ2-3

CDR3 protein: CASSMGLISYNEQFF
CDR3 DNA: TGTGCCAGTAGCATGGGGTTAATCTCCTACAATGAGCAGTTCTTC
clone size: few
D gene: NA
V gene: TRBV19
J gene: TRBJ2-1

CDR3 protein: CASSVGWALTDTQYF
CDR3 DNA: TGTGCCAGCAGCGTAGGGTGGGCCTTGACAGATACGCAGTATTTT
clone size: NA
D gene: NA
V gene: TRBV9
J gene: TRBJ2-3

CDR3 protein: CASSSGTGNQPQHF
CDR3 DNA: TGCGCCAGCAGTTCCGGGACAGGGAATCAGCCCCAGCATTTT
clone size: NA
D gene: TRBD1
V gene: TRBV5-1
J gene: TRBJ1-5

CDR3 protein: CASKSKANRDGGELFF
CDR3 DNA: TGTGCCAGCAAGTCCAAGGCCAATCGCGATGGCGGGGAGCTGTTTTTT
clone size: many
D gene: NA
V gene: TRBV27
J gene: TRBJ2-2

CDR3 protein: CASRPGGSTDTQYF
CDR3 DNA: TGTGCCAGCAGACCAGGAGGAAGCACAGATACGCAGTATTTT
clone size: few
D gene: NA
V gene: TRBV5-4
J gene: TRBJ2-3

CDR3 protein: CASSQRPGTGRVYYGYTF
CDR3 DNA: TGCGCCAGCAGTCAGCGACCCGGGACAGGGAGGGTTTACTATGGCTACACCTTC
clone size: few
D gene: TRBD1
V gene: TRBV23-1
J gene: TRBJ1-2

CDR3 protein: CAWISNTEAFF
CDR3 DNA: TGTGCCTGGATTTCGAACACTGAAGCTTTCTTT
clone size: few
D gene: NA
V gene: TRBV30
J gene: TRBJ1-1

CDR3 protein: CASSQIGQADTQYF
CDR3 DNA: TGTGCCAGCAGCCAAATAGGGCAGGCAGATACGCAGTATTTT
clone size: few
D gene: NA
V gene: TRBV4-2
J gene: TRBJ2-3

CDR3 protein: CASSQGGATNYGYTF
CDR3 DNA: TGCGCCAGCAGCCAAGGAGGGGCCACTAACTATGGCTACACCTTC
clone size: NA
D gene: NA
V gene: TRBV4-1
J gene: TRBJ1-2

CDR3 protein: CATSREKGGRHEQFF
CDR3 DNA: TGTGCCACCAGCAGAGAGAAGGGGGGCCGCCATGAGCAGTTCTTC
clone size: NA
D gene: NA
V gene: TRBV15
J gene: TRBJ2-1

CDR3 protein: CASNREETQYF
CDR3 DNA: TGTGCCAGCAACCGCGAGGAGACCCAGTACTTC
clone size: NA
D gene: NA
V gene: TRBV2
J gene: TRBJ2-5

CDR3 protein: CASSRGTGSTDTQYF
CDR3 DNA: TGCGCCAGCAGCCGAGGGACGGGAAGCACAGATACGCAGTATTTT
clone size: medium-sized
D gene: NA
V gene: TRBV4-3
J gene: TRBJ2-3

CDR3 protein: CASSLVGPGFTQYF
CDR3 DNA: TGCGCCAGCAGCTTGGTCGGACCGGGGTTTACCCAGTACTTC
clone size: NA
D gene: NA
V gene: TRBV5-1
J gene: TRBJ2-5

CDR3 protein: CSVARAEGNIQYF
CDR3 DNA: TGCAGCGTTGCCAGGGCGGAGGGGAACATTCAGTACTTC
clone size: NA
D gene: NA
V gene: TRBV29-1
J gene: TRBJ2-4

CDR3 protein: CASSLSQGDQPQHF
CDR3 DNA: TGCGCCAGCAGCCTATCACAGGGGGATCAGCCCCAGCATTTT
clone size: NA
D gene: TRBD1
V gene: TRBV4-3
J gene: TRBJ1-5

CDR3 protein: CASSSGLAGGFSTDTQYF
CDR3 DNA: TGTGCCAGCAGCTCGGGACTAGCGGGGGGATTTAGCACAGATACGCAGTATTTT
clone size: NA
D gene: TRBD2
V gene: TRBV11-2
J gene: TRBJ2-3

CDR3 protein: CASSVRTSPGELFF
CDR3 DNA: TGTGCCAGCAGCGTCCGGACTAGCCCCGGGGAGCTGTTTTTT
clone size: NA
D gene: TRBD2
V gene: TRBV9
J gene: TRBJ2-2

CDR3 protein: CASSLVGDQPQHF
CDR3 DNA: TGTGCCAGCAGCTTAGTCGGTGATCAGCCCCAGCATTTT
clone size: NA
D gene: NA
V gene: TRBV7-9
J gene: TRBJ1-5

CDR3 protein: CATRRGLENEQFF
CDR3 DNA: TGTGCCACCCGTCGAGGGCTAGAGAATGAGCAGTTCTTC
clone size: NA
D gene: NA
V gene: TRBV5-4
J gene: TRBJ2-1

CDR3 protein: CASSFGTSGGPIYEQYF
CDR3 DNA: TGCGCCAGCAGCTTCGGGACTAGCGGGGGGCCCATCTACGAGCAGTACTTC
clone size: NA
D gene: TRBD2
V gene: TRBV5-1
J gene: TRBJ2-7

CDR3 protein: CASSPGSYEQYF
CDR3 DNA: TGTGCCAGCAGCCCTGGCTCCTACGAGCAGTACTTC
clone size: many
D gene: NA
V gene: TRBV7-9
J gene: TRBJ2-7

CDR3 protein: CATSEEWGSYNEQFF
CDR3 DNA: TGTGCCACCAGTGAAGAGTGGGGCTCCTACAATGAGCAGTTCTTC
clone size: few
D gene: NA
V gene: TRBV15
J gene: TRBJ2-1

CDR3 protein: CATSRDRRAGNTIYF
CDR3 DNA: TGTGCCACCAGCAGAGATCGCAGGGCTGGAAACACCATATATTTT
clone size: few
D gene: NA
V gene: TRBV15
J gene: TRBJ1-3

CDR3 protein: CASSLAGGQGGHGYTF
CDR3 DNA: TGTGCCAGCAGCTTAGCGGGGGGACAGGGCGGGCATGGCTACACCTTC
clone size: NA
D gene: TRBD1
V gene: TRBV7-2
J gene: TRBJ1-2

CDR3 protein: CASSPGTANTEAFF
CDR3 DNA: TGCGCCAGCAGCCCGGGGACAGCAAACACTGAAGCTTTCTTT
clone size: NA
D gene: TRBD1
V gene: TRBV5-1
J gene: TRBJ1-1

CDR3 protein: CASSESLAGANYGYTF
CDR3 DNA: TGCGCCAGCAGTGAGAGCTTAGCCGGGGCTAACTATGGCTACACCTTC
clone size: NA
D gene: NA
V gene: TRBV10-2
J gene: TRBJ1-2

CDR3 protein: CASSLQRTNTEAFF
CDR3 DNA: TGTGCCAGCAGCTTGCAACGGACGAACACTGAAGCTTTCTTT
clone size: NA
D gene: NA
V gene: TRBV5-6
J gene: TRBJ1-1

CDR3 protein: CAWNRDDRGTGELFF
CDR3 DNA: TGTGCCTGGAACAGGGACGACCGGGGGACCGGGGAGCTGTTTTTT
clone size: NA
D gene: NA
V gene: TRBV30
J gene: TRBJ2-2

CDR3 protein: CASSFLGRDYGYTF
CDR3 DNA: TGTGCCAGCAGTTTCCTTGGCAGGGACTATGGCTACACCTTC
clone size: NA
D gene: NA
V gene: TRBV27
J gene: TRBJ1-2

CDR3 protein: CASSPERDNSPLHF
CDR3 DNA: TGTGCCAGCAGCCCCGAACGAGATAATTCACCCCTCCACTTT
clone size: NA
D gene: NA
V gene: TRBV7-9
J gene: TRBJ1-6

CDR3 protein: CASSEVDSDQPQHF
CDR3 DNA: TGTGCCAGCAGTGAGGTGGACAGCGATCAGCCCCAGCATTTT
clone size: few
D gene: NA
V gene: TRBV25-1
J gene: TRBJ1-5

CDR3 protein: CSVTTGVSTIVSGNTIYF
CDR3 DNA: TGCAGCGTGACGACAGGGGTATCTACGATCGTCTCTGGAAACACCATATATTTT
clone size: once
D gene: TRBD1
V gene: TRBV29-1
J gene: TRBJ1-3

CDR3 protein: CASTLSGPNTGELFF
CDR3 DNA: TGTGCCAGCACCTTGAGCGGCCCGAACACCGGGGAGCTGTTTTTT
clone size: NA
D gene: NA
V gene: TRBV7-2
J gene: TRBJ2-2